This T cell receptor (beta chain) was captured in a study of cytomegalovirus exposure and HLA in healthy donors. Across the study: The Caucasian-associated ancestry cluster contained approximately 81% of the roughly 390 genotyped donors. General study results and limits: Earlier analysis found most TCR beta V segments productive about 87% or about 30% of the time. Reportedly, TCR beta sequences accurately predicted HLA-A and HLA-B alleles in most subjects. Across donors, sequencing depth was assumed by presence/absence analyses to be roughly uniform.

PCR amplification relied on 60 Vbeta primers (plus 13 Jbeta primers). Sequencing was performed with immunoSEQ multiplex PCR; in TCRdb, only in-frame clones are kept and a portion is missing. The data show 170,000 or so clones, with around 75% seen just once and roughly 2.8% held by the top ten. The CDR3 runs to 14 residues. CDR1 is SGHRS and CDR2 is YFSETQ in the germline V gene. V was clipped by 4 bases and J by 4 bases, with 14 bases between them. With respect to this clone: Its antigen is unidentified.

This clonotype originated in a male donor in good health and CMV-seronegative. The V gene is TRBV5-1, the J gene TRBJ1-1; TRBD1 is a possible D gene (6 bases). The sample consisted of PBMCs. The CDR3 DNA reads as TGCGCCAGCAGCCAGGTACAGGGTGGCACTGAAGCTTTCTTT. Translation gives CASSQVQGGTEAFF.